This T cell receptor beta chain was recorded in a study of CD8+ T cells in alopecia areata. Study-level information: The duration of tofacitinib was 6 to 18 months, with 6 months off drug afterward.

CDR1 and CDR2 from the germline V gene are SGHRS and YFSETQ. The V and J ends lost 4 bases and 5 bases respectively, with 12 bases between them. CDR3 size: 13 residues. Isolated RNA was reverse transcribed into cDNA used as the sequencing template. The protocol was immunoSEQ multiplex PCR, while the TCRdb copy is restricted to in-frame clones and leaves out a portion. The sample holds around 130,000 clones, 50% to 60% seen once. Sequences were derived from CD4+ T cells sorted from blood, sampled at week 0. This TCR was sampled from a human donor with alopecia areata. The chain combines TRBV5-1 with TRBJ2-5; D gene unclear. This CDR3 reads CASSIVESETQYF. The CDR3 bases are TGCGCCAGCAGCATAGTGGAGTCGGAGACCCAGTACTTC.